Listed below are T cell receptor beta chains from one sample, sequenced in a study of T cell responses to AZD1222 COVID-19 vaccine. Libraries were prepared by immunoSEQ multiplex PCR; TCRdb keeps only in-frame clonotypes and omits some of them. Of under 25,000 clones listed, approximately 84% are singletons. This material consisted of peripheral blood, taken 28 days after the second AZD1222 dose. The receptors shown here come from an adult who received the AZD1222 COVID-19 vaccine. The CDR3 runs from the conserved cysteine through the conserved F or W. Each record gives: clone size, J gene, V gene, D gene, CDR3 DNA, CDR3 protein. A D gene is named only where the DNA matches it firmly. Size is stated for part of the rows, as once, few or many counts, or as a class when the clone is expanded.

. TRBJ2-1 TRBV12-5 TRBD2 TGTGCTAGTGGTTTGGGGACTAGCGGGAGAAGGTTGGGGAATGAGCAGTTCTTC CASGLGTSGRRLGNEQFF
few TRBJ2-6 TRBV7-9 . TGTGCCAGCAGCCAAGGGGCTATTACTGGGGCCAACGTCCTGACTTTC CASSQGAITGANVLTF
. TRBJ2-7 TRBV5-1 TRBD2 TGCGCCAGCAGCGGCTCTAGCGGGACCCCCTCCTACGAGCAGTACTTC CASSGSSGTPSYEQYF
. TRBJ1-1 TRBV5-1 TRBD1 TGCGCCAGCAGGCCCATGATAGGGGGCGGAGCAGCTTTCTTT CASRPMIGGGAAFF
. TRBJ1-6 TRBV14 . TGTGCCAGCAGCCAAGATCGAGTTTCACCCCTCCACTTT CASSQDRVSPLHF
. TRBJ2-1 TRBV7-2 TRBD2 TGTGCCAGCAGTCGGACTAGCGGGAGGCGCAATGAGCAGTTCTTC CASSRTSGRRNEQFF
. TRBJ2-7 TRBV6-6 . TGTGCCAGCAGTTACCTGTACGAGCAGTACTTC CASSYLYEQYF
. TRBJ2-7 TRBV7-2 . TGTGCCAGCAGCTTAGGAGGCCGGACGTCCTACGAGCAGTACTTC CASSLGGRTSYEQYF
. TRBJ2-7 TRBV2 . TGTGCCAGCATGGACCCCGGGACCGTCGAGCAGTACTTC CASMDPGTVEQYF
. TRBJ2-1 TRBV9 TRBD2 TGTGCCAGCAGCCCTTATCGGGAGGCCCACAATGAGCAGTTCTTC CASSPYREAHNEQFF
. TRBJ2-1 TRBV19 TRBD2 TGTGCCTCCTTCAACGTTCTAGCGGGTGGTGAGCAGTTCTTC CASFNVLAGGEQFF
. TRBJ1-5 TRBV18 . TGTGCCAGCTCACCGGAGTTAAATCAGCCCCAGCATTTT CASSPELNQPQHF
. TRBJ2-7 TRBV7-9 . TGTGCCAGCAGCTCCGGACGGATCTACGAGCAGTACTTC CASSSGRIYEQYF
. TRBJ2-1 TRBV11-3 . TGTGCCAGCAGCTTAGACTCTTACAATGAGCAGTTCTTC CASSLDSYNEQFF
. TRBJ2-5 TRBV18 TRBD2 TGTGCCAGCTCACCACGCCTAGCGGGACAAGAGACCCAGTACTTC CASSPRLAGQETQYF
. TRBJ2-2 TRBV11-2 TRBD2 TGTGCCAGCAGCTTATTCCTGGCGGGAGCTGGGGAGCTGTTTTTT CASSLFLAGAGELFF
. TRBJ1-5 TRBV7-9 . TGTGCCAGCAGCTTAGATTTTCAGCCCCAGCATTTT CASSLDFQPQHF
. TRBJ2-7 TRBV27 . TGTGCCAGCAGTTTAGCGGGAATGAGCTACGAGCAGTACTTC CASSLAGMSYEQYF
few TRBJ1-5 TRBV27 TRBD1 TGTGCCAGCAGCAGGGACAGGCTGGGGAATCAGCCCCAGCATTTT CASSRDRLGNQPQHF
. TRBJ2-1 TRBV7-2 TRBD2 TGTGCCAGCAGCTCAACTAGCGGGGGTTACAATGAGCAGTTCTTC CASSSTSGGYNEQFF
. TRBJ2-3 TRBV7-3 TRBD1 TGTGCCAGCAGTCCTACAGGGGGCGGAGCGCAGTATTTT CASSPTGGGAQYF
. TRBJ1-3 TRBV5-1 . TGCGCCAGCAGCTTGGATATACCTACTGGAAACACCATATATTTT CASSLDIPTGNTIYF
. TRBJ2-1 TRBV27 TRBD2 TGTGCCTCCAAGACTAGCGGGAGAAGAATCTACAATGAGCAGTTCTTC CASKTSGRRIYNEQFF
. TRBJ1-1 TRBV7-9 TRBD1 TGTGCCAGCAGCTTAGTCCAGGGGGAGATAGGTGGAGCTTTCTTT CASSLVQGEIGGAFF